This T cell receptor beta chain was observed in a study of read filtering for tumor transcriptome and immune sequencing. Turning to the study itself: The cohort had some 16 men and approximately 15 women aged roughly 47 to 90, mean around 63 years. RNA-seq yielded only roughly 75 to 1,300 TCR reads, IR-seq about 3.5 to 11 million. Regarding the study as a whole: Dropping single-read clonotypes raised IR-seq and RNA-seq shared-clonotype correlation. This fraction held mixed bone marrow immune cells after CD138-negative sorting.

Molecular barcoded adaptors covering alpha/delta and beta/gamma chains were used on roughly 400 ng RNA. Via MiXCR, TCRdb re-called the reads, giving one row per CDR3 protein. This table holds 40,000 to 50,000 distinct CDR3 sequences, approximately 18% found once. The germline gives CDR1 SNHLY, CDR2 FYNNEI. The CDR3 loop spans 13 amino acids. For this clonotype: Its antigen is not known. Compared with germline, one end of the junction differs, possibly owing to a read error.

J is TRBJ2-3 and V is TRBV2; TRBD2 is a possible D gene (5 bases). This sequence was found in a donor older than 35 with multiple myeloma. The sample consisted of a population of CD138-negative cells sorted from bone marrow. The CDR3 DNA reads TGTGCCAGCAGCACCTCCCCCAGCGGTACGCGGTATTTT. This sequence encodes CASSTSPSGTRYF.